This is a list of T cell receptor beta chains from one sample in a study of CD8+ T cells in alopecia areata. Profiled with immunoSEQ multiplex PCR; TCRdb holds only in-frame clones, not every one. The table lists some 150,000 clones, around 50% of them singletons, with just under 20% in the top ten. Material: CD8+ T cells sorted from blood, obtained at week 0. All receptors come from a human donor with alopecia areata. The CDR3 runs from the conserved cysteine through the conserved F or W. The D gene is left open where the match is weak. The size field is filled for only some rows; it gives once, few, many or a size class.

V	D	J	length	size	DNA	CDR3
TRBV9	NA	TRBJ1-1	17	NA	TGTGCCAGCAGCGTAGACAGGGACCGAGGAGTGGGAACTGAAGCTTTCTTT	CASSVDRDRGVGTEAFF
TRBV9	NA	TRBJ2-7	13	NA	TGTGCCAGCAGCTCCCCCACGGGGGCCGAGCAGTACTTC	CASSSPTGAEQYF
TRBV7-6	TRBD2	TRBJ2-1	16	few	TGTGCCAGCAGCTTACCGGACAGCGGGGGACGCGGTGAGCAGTTCTTC	CASSLPDSGGRGEQFF
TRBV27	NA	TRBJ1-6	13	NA	TGTGCCAGCAGTCTTAACCGGGGTTCACCCCTCCACTTT	CASSLNRGSPLHF
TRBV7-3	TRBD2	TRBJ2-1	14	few	TGTGCCAGCAGCCCCGGCGGGGGAGGGGATGAGCAGTTCTTC	CASSPGGGGDEQFF
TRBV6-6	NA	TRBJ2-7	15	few	TGTGCCACATGTTTGCAAGGGGATTGTCTCTACGAGCAGTACTTC	CATCLQGDCLYEQYF
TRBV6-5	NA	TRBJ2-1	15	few	TGTGCCAGCAGTTTAGCAGGGGCCCAAAGAGGTGAGCAGTTCTTC	CASSLAGAQRGEQFF
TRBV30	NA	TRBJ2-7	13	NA	TGTGCCTGGAGTCCCGGCGGATCCTACGAGCAGTACTTC	CAWSPGGSYEQYF
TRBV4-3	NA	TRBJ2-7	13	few	TGCGCCAGCAGCCAGGACCGACCCTACGAGCAGTACTTC	CASSQDRPYEQYF
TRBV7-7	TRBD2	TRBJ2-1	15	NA	TGTGCCAGCTCGGCAGGACTAGCGGGGATCAATGAGCAGTTCTTC	CASSAGLAGINEQFF
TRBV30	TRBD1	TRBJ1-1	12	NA	TGTGCCTGGGGGGACAGTTTAATGGAAGCTTTCTTT	CAWGDSLMEAFF
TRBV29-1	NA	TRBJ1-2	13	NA	TGCAGCGTCACTGGGGGCAGTAACCATGGCTACACCTTC	CSVTGGSNHGYTF
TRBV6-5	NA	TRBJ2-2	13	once	TGTGCTTCTATCGGTCTGGGCACCGGGGAGCTGTTTTTT	CASIGLGTGELFF
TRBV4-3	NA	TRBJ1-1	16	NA	TGCGCCAGCAGCCAAGAATTCGGACAACTGAACACTGAAGCTTTCTTT	CASSQEFGQLNTEAFF
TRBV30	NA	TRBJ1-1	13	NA	TGTGCCTGGAGCCTAGGGACGAACAAGGAAGCTTTCTTT	CAWSLGTNKEAFF
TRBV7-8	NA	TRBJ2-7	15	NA	TGTGCCAGCAGCCCCCCAGGTACAGAAGCCTACGAGCAGTACTTC	CASSPPGTEAYEQYF
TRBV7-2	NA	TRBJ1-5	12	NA	TGTGCCAGTGGCATTAGCAATCAGCCCCAGCATTTT	CASGISNQPQHF
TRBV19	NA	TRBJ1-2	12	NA	TGTGCCAGTAGTAAGCCGGGGGACGGCTACACCTTC	CASSKPGDGYTF
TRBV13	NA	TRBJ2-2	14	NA	TGTGCCAGCAGCTCGGAACAGGGAAACGGGGAGCTGTTTTTT	CASSSEQGNGELFF
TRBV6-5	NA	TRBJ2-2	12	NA	TGTGCCAGCGCGCCTCAGACCGGGGAGCTGTTTTTT	CASAPQTGELFF
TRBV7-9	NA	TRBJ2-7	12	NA	TGTGCCAGCAGCTTAGGAATGGACGAGCAGTACTTC	CASSLGMDEQYF
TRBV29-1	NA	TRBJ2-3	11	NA	TGCAGCGTTGAATTGGCAGATACGCAGTATTTT	CSVELADTQYF
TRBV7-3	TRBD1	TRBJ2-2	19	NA	TGTGCCAGCAGCCTACCCGTCGTGGCAGACAGGGGGCGCGGCGGGGAGCTGTTTTTT	CASSLPVVADRGRGGELFF
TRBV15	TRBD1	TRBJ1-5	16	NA	TGTGCCACCAGCAGATCACGGGGACAGGGAGATCAGCCCCAGCATTTT	CATSRSRGQGDQPQHF
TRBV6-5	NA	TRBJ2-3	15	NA	TGTGCCAGCACCCAGGGGGGGGGTGGCACAGATACGCAGTATTTT	CASTQGGGGTDTQYF
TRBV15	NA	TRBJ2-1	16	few	TGTGCCACCAGCAAGAGACAATCGCTCTCCTACAATGAGCAGTTCTTC	CATSKRQSLSYNEQFF
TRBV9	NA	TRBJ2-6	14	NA	TGTGCCAGCCAGTCGGGGACTGGGGCCAACGTCCTGACTTTC	CASQSGTGANVLTF
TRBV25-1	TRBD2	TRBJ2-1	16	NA	TGTGCCAGCAGCGCCTCGGGACTAGCGGCGGACGATGAGCAGTTCTTC	CASSASGLAADDEQFF
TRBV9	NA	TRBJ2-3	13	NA	TGTGCCAGCAGCGCCGGGGATCAAGATACGCAGTATTTT	CASSAGDQDTQYF
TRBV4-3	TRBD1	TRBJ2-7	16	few	TGCGCCAGCAGCCAAGAATTCCCGGGACAGACCTACGAGCAGTACTTC	CASSQEFPGQTYEQYF
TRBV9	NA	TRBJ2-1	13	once	TGTGCCAGCAGCGAGGCAGGGGACAATGAGCAGTTCTTC	CASSEAGDNEQFF
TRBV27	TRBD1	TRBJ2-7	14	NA	TGTGCCAGCAGTCCGCGACCACAGGGGTTCGAGCAGTACTTC	CASSPRPQGFEQYF
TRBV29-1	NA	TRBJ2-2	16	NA	TGCAGCGCTGCCGGACAGACCGATCGGGGCACCGGGGAGCTGTTTTTT	CSAAGQTDRGTGELFF
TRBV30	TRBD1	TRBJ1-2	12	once	TGTGCCTGGAGTGGACAGGGTTCCGGCTACACCTTC	CAWSGQGSGYTF
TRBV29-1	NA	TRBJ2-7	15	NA	TGCAGCGTTCGCGAAAGACAGAGTGCAACCTACGAGCAGTACTTC	CSVRERQSATYEQYF
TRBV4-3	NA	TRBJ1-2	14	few	TGCGCCAGCAGCCAAGACAGGGGAGACTATGGCTACACCTTC	CASSQDRGDYGYTF
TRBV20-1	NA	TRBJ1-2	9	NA	TGCAGTGCTAGGTTTGGCTACACCTTC	CSARFGYTF
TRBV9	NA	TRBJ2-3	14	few	TGTGCCAGCAGCGTAAAGCTTAGCACAGATACGCAGTATTTT	CASSVKLSTDTQYF
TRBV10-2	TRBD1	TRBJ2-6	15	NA	TGCGCCAGCAGTGAAACAGGGGCTGGGGCCAACGTCCTGACTTTC	CASSETGAGANVLTF
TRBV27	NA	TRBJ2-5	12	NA	TGTGCCAGCAAAGGCGACACAAGGACCCAGTACTTC	CASKGDTRTQYF
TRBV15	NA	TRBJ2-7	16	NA	TGTGCCACCAGCAGAGATTGGAAGGGATCGTCGGCCGAGCAGTACTTC	CATSRDWKGSSAEQYF
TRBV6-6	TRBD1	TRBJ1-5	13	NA	TGTGCCAGCAGTTTAGACAGGGATCAACCCCAGCATTTT	CASSLDRDQPQHF
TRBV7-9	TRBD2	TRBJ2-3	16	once	TGTGCCAGCAGCTTAGCCCAGCGGGGGGCCACAGATACGCAGTATTTT	CASSLAQRGATDTQYF
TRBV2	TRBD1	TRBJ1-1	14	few	TGTGCCAGCAGGGCTACAGGGGCGGGCACTGAAGCTTTCTTT	CASRATGAGTEAFF
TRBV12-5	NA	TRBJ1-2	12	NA	TGTGCTAGTGGTCCTCCCAACTATGGCTACACCTTC	CASGPPNYGYTF
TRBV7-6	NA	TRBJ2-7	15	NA	TGTGCCAGCAGCTCACGCCGGGACGGAACCTACGAGCAGTACTTC	CASSSRRDGTYEQYF
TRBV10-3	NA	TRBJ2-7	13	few	TGTGCCATCAGTGAGGGGACGGCTAGTGGGCAGTACTTC	CAISEGTASGQYF
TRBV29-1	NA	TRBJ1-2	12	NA	TGCAGCACCAAGACAGGTGATTATGGCTACACCTTC	CSTKTGDYGYTF
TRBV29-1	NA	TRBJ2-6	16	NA	TGCAGCGTTGTTACAAGGATTAAGACTGGGGCCAACGTCCTGACTTTC	CSVVTRIKTGANVLTF
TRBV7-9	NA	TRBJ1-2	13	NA	TGTGCCAGCACCCCTCCGGGAAACTATGGCTACACCTTC	CASTPPGNYGYTF
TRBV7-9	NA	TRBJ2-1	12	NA	TGTGCCAGCAGCTTAACGGTAAATGAGCAGTTCTTC	CASSLTVNEQFF
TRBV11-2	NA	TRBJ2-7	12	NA	TGTGCCAGCAGCTTAGACGGCTACGAGCAGTACTTC	CASSLDGYEQYF
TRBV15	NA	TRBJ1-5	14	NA	TGTGCCACCAGCAACCGGGACAGCAATCAGCCCCAGCATTTT	CATSNRDSNQPQHF